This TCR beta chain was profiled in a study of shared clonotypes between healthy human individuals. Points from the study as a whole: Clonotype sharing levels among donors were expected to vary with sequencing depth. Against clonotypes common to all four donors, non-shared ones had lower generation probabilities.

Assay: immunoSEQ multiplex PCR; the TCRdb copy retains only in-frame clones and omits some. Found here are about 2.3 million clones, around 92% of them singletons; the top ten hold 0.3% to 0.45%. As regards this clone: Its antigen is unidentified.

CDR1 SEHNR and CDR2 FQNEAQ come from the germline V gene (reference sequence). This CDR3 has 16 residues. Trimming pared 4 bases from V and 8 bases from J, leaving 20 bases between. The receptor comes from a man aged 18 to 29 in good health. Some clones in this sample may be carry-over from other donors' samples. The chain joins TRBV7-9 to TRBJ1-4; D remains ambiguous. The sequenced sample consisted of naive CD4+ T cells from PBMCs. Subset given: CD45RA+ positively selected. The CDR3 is CASSSRYGLGEEKLFF. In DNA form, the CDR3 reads TGTGCCAGCAGCTCACGGTATGGGCTTGGAGAGGAAAAACTGTTTTTT.